Listed below are T cell receptor beta chains from one sample, sequenced in a study of T-cell reconstitution after alpha-beta-depleted transplantation in children. TCRdb passed the PCR reads through MiXCR, listing each CDR3 protein once. Of 70,000 to 95,000 distinct CDR3 sequences in the sample, around a sixth were seen once. The input for sequencing was PBMCs, mostly from graft donor cells, taken 180 days after TCRalphabeta/CD19-depleted stem cell transplant. The receptors derive from a male patient aged 2 to 9 who had a stem cell transplant for acute lymphoblastic leukemia, so the T cells may come from the graft donor. Both conserved end residues are part of each CDR3. Each record gives: D gene, V gene, clone size, J gene, CDR3 DNA, CDR3 protein. The D gene is left open where the match is weak. Clone size is given for some rows only: seen once, a few or many times, or a class if the clone is expanded.

D: TRBD2; V: TRBV27; size: .; J: TRBJ2-1; DNA: TGTGCCAGCAGTTTAGACGGGGGGTTAAACAATGAGCAGTTCTTC; CDR3: CASSLDGGLNNEQFF
D: TRBD1; V: TRBV5-5; size: .; J: TRBJ2-2; DNA: TGTGCCACCCACAGGGGGCGCTCCGGGGAGCTGTTTTTT; CDR3: CATHRGRSGELFF
D: .; V: TRBV9; size: .; J: TRBJ2-1; DNA: TGTGCCAGCAGCCCCCCACTAGCCTACAATGAGCAGTTCTTC; CDR3: CASSPPLAYNEQFF
D: TRBD1; V: TRBV10-1; size: .; J: TRBJ1-5; DNA: TGCGCCAGCGCCCGAACCCCGGGACAGGGGGATCAGTCCCAGCATTTT; CDR3: CASARTPGQGDQSQHF
D: .; V: TRBV3-1; size: .; J: TRBJ1-2; DNA: TGTGCCAGCAGCCCTTCAGCAACAGGCCGGTCGAAAATTACAGCTAACTATGGCTACACCTTC; CDR3: CASSPSATGRSKITANYGYTF
D: TRBD1; V: TRBV7-6; size: .; J: TRBJ2-2; DNA: TGTGCCTGTCACGACAGGGGCACCGGGGAGCTGTTTTTT; CDR3: CACHDRGTGELFF
D: .; V: TRBV5-1; size: .; J: TRBJ2-3; DNA: TGCGCCAGCAGCCGAGGGACCACGGAGGCAGATACGCAGTATTTT; CDR3: CASSRGTTEADTQYF
D: .; V: TRBV12-3/TRBV12-4; size: .; J: TRBJ1-5; DNA: TGTGCCAGCAGCGTCAGTGAGCCCCAGCATTTT; CDR3: CASSVSEPQHF
D: .; V: TRBV5-4; size: .; J: TRBJ1-3; DNA: TGTGCCAGCAGCTCCCCGGGGGGCTGGGAAGGAAACACCATATATTTT; CDR3: CASSSPGGWEGNTIYF
D: .; V: TRBV20-1; size: few; J: TRBJ1-1; DNA: TGCAGTGCTACAGGGAGTACGATGAACACTGAAGCTTTCTTT; CDR3: CSATGSTMNTEAFF
D: TRBD1; V: TRBV5-1; size: .; J: TRBJ1-1; DNA: TGCGCCAGCAGCTTCCCGACAGGGTGGGTGACTGAAGCTTTCTTT; CDR3: CASSFPTGWVTEAFF
D: .; V: TRBV7-2; size: many; J: TRBJ1-1; DNA: TGTGCCAGCAGCTTAGGACCCCTCCAATTGAACACTGAAGCTTTCTTT; CDR3: CASSLGPLQLNTEAFF
D: .; V: TRBV20-1; size: few; J: TRBJ2-7; DNA: TGCAGTGCCCCGGGGAACTACGAGCAGTACTTC; CDR3: CSAPGNYEQYF
D: TRBD1; V: TRBV20-1; size: .; J: TRBJ1-4; DNA: TGCGGAAAACTGACAGGGCGGGATGAAAAACTGTTTTTT; CDR3: CGKLTGRDEKLFF
D: .; V: TRBV5-1; size: .; J: TRBJ2-2; DNA: TGCGCCAGCAGATTGGGCTGGGCAGCGCCCTCGAACACCGGGGAGCTGTTTTTT; CDR3: CASRLGWAAPSNTGELFF
D: .; V: TRBV12-3/TRBV12-4; size: .; J: TRBJ1-1; DNA: TGTGCCAGCAGTCCCGTGGCTCTGGATGGGCACACTGAAGCTTTCTTT; CDR3: CASSPVALDGHTEAFF
D: .; V: TRBV5-1; size: many; J: TRBJ2-5; DNA: TGCGCCAGCAGCTTGCCCCAAGAGACCCAGTACTTC; CDR3: CASSLPQETQYF
D: TRBD1; V: TRBV12-3/TRBV12-4; size: few; J: TRBJ2-6; DNA: TGTGCCAGCAGTTTAGGGTCGGACAGGTGGCTGACTTTC; CDR3: CASSLGSDRWLTF
D: .; V: TRBV20-1; size: .; J: TRBJ1-4; DNA: TGCAGTGCCAGAGATATAAAGGAGGCAACTAATGAAAAACTGTTTTTT; CDR3: CSARDIKEATNEKLFF
D: .; V: TRBV18; size: .; J: TRBJ2-7; DNA: TGTGCCAGCTCACCACTGTCCTACGAGCAGTACTTC; CDR3: CASSPLSYEQYF
D: .; V: TRBV7-9; size: .; J: TRBJ1-4; DNA: TGTGCCAGCAGCTTAGAGGGGGTGGCTAATGAAAAACTGTTTTTT; CDR3: CASSLEGVANEKLFF
D: .; V: TRBV7-7; size: .; J: TRBJ2-3; DNA: TGTGCCAGCAGCATTCGTTGGGGGGAAGATACGCAGTATTTT; CDR3: CASSIRWGEDTQYF
D: .; V: TRBV5-5; size: many; J: TRBJ1-2; DNA: TGTGCCAGCAGCTTGGGAAGCAAGGCCTATGGCTACACCTTC; CDR3: CASSLGSKAYGYTF
D: .; V: TRBV3-1; size: few; J: TRBJ1-4; DNA: TGTGCCAGCAGCCACTCGGATGAAAAACTGTTTTTT; CDR3: CASSHSDEKLFF
D: .; V: TRBV30; size: few; J: TRBJ2-3; DNA: TGTGCCTGGAGTGTCCCGGTAAGCACAGATACGCAGTATTTT; CDR3: CAWSVPVSTDTQYF
D: TRBD1; V: TRBV24-1; size: .; J: TRBJ2-3; DNA: TGTGCCACCAGTGATGCCGGACAGGGAGTGGGAGATACGCAGTATTTT; CDR3: CATSDAGQGVGDTQYF
D: .; V: TRBV20-1; size: .; J: TRBJ2-1; DNA: TGCAGTATATTCTCGGGGACTGCGAGTCCGCGGGAGCAGTTCTTC; CDR3: CSIFSGTASPREQFF
D: TRBD2; V: TRBV27; size: .; J: TRBJ2-7; DNA: TGTGCCAGCAGTTTACGTAGCGGGGGATCCTACGAGCAGTACTTC; CDR3: CASSLRSGGSYEQYF
D: .; V: TRBV12-3/TRBV12-4; size: few; J: TRBJ1-2; DNA: TGTGCCAGCAGCTCAAAAGGGTCCCACTATGGCTACACCTTC; CDR3: CASSSKGSHYGYTF
D: .; V: TRBV3-1; size: few; J: TRBJ1-4; DNA: TGTGCCAGCAGCCAATATGGTCAGGGGCTGTTTTTT; CDR3: CASSQYGQGLFF
D: TRBD2; V: TRBV4-2; size: few; J: TRBJ2-1; DNA: TGTGCCAGCAGCCAAGTCGTCGGGGGGGCGGCCTACAATGAGCAGTTCTTC; CDR3: CASSQVVGGAAYNEQFF
D: .; V: TRBV4-3; size: few; J: TRBJ1-1; DNA: TGCGCCAGCAGCCACCCGGGAAGGAACACTGAAGCTTTCTTT; CDR3: CASSHPGRNTEAFF
D: .; V: TRBV10-3; size: few; J: TRBJ1-1; DNA: TGTGCCATCAGTCCACACCTAGAGGACACTGAAGCTTTCTTT; CDR3: CAISPHLEDTEAFF
D: TRBD1; V: TRBV20-1; size: few; J: TRBJ1-6; DNA: TGCAGTGCTACTTCAAGGATCCAGACAGGGCCGTCACCCCTCCACTTT; CDR3: CSATSRIQTGPSPLHF
D: TRBD2; V: TRBV5-1; size: .; J: TRBJ2-3; DNA: TGCGCCAGCAGCCTCACTAGCGGGACAGATACGCAGTATTTT; CDR3: CASSLTSGTDTQYF
D: .; V: TRBV20-1; size: few; J: TRBJ2-2; DNA: TGCAGTGCCCCGCTAGGGCCTCTTTGGGACACCGGGGAGCTGTTTTTT; CDR3: CSAPLGPLWDTGELFF
D: .; V: TRBV21-1; size: .; J: TRBJ2-7; DNA: TGTGCCAGCAGCAACTGGGTTTTTCGCCACGAGCAGTACTTC; CDR3: CASSNWVFRHEQYF
D: .; V: TRBV7-2; size: .; J: TRBJ2-5; DNA: TGTGCCAGCAGCTTAGGGGGCCCCCAAGAGACCCAGTACTTC; CDR3: CASSLGGPQETQYF
D: TRBD2; V: TRBV6-2/TRBV6-3; size: .; J: TRBJ2-1; DNA: TGTGCCAGCAGTTACTCGAGCGGGGGGTTGAATGAGCAGTTCTTC; CDR3: CASSYSSGGLNEQFF
D: .; V: TRBV10-3; size: .; J: TRBJ2-3; DNA: TGTGCCATCAGTGAGTCGGCGGATACGCAGTATTTT; CDR3: CAISESADTQYF
D: .; V: TRBV7-6; size: few; J: TRBJ1-2; DNA: TGTGCCAGCAGCTTAGGGGACCTCCGCTACACCTTC; CDR3: CASSLGDLRYTF
D: .; V: TRBV7-2; size: .; J: TRBJ2-2; DNA: TGTGCCAGTCCCCGCGGGGGCCCCGGGGAGCTGTTTTTT; CDR3: CASPRGGPGELFF